Shown below are 23 T cell receptor beta chains from a single sample sequenced in a study of control samples from healthy donors and cancer patients. The protocol was immunoSEQ multiplex PCR, while the TCRdb copy is restricted to in-frame clones and leaves out a portion. Seen here are fewer than 120,000 clones, 85% to 90% observed once, and the top ten hold around 4%. Sequencing was performed on PBMCs. The receptor source for this set is a woman aged 55-69 years with lung cancer.

This chain joins TRBV6-1 and TRBJ1-6; D is perhaps TRBD1 (5 bases). The V and J ends lost 4 bases and 0 bases respectively, with 16 bases between them. The germline gives CDR1 MNHNS, CDR2 SASEGT. CDR3 length: 18 residues. CDR3 DNA: TGTGCCAGCAGTGTATCAGGACACCCGAGCTCCTATAATTCACCCCTCCACTTT. Amino acids: CASSVSGHPSSYNSPLHF.

This sequence joins TRBV21-1 and TRBJ1-5; the table calls TRBD1, which could not be checked here. TRBV21-1 counts as a pseudogene. The CDR3 loop spans 17 amino acids. The CDR3 loop reads CASSKPQLRGTNQPQHF. The CDR3 region has the DNA TGTGCCAGCAGCAAACCACAATTAAGGGGGACCAATCAGCCCCAGCATTTT.

This rearrangement joins TRBV7-2 to TRBJ2-5, with D perhaps matching TRBD2 (7 bases). V dropped 7 bases and J dropped 3 bases, with 18 bases sitting between them. The CDR3 loop spans 15 amino acids. Per the germline V gene, CDR1 is SGHTA and CDR2 is FQGNSA. This CDR3 is CASKNTGGREETQYF. CDR3 coding DNA: TGTGCCAGCAAGAACACGGGGGGCCGGGAAGAGACCCAGTACTTC.

The chain uses TRBV7-9 and TRBJ2-3; a possible D gene is TRBD2 (6 bases). There are 18 residues in the CDR3. The V gene's germline CDR1 is SEHNR and CDR2 FQNEAQ (reference sequence). The V end was cut by 5 bases, the J end by 0 bases, with 21 bases between. The CDR3 loop is CASSLRSASVASTDTQYF. The CDR3 nucleotides are TGTGCCAGCAGCCTACGTTCCGCTAGCGTAGCTAGCACAGATACGCAGTATTTT.

The rearrangement uses TRBV6-5 and TRBJ2-5, with D tentatively TRBD1 (5 bases). The CDR3 spans 13 residues. V was trimmed by 5 bases and J by 1 base, leaving 8 bases between them. Germline CDR1 reads MNHEY; CDR2 reads SVGAGI. The CDR3 region is CASSTDSQETQYF. The CDR3 DNA is TGTGCCAGCAGTACCGACAGCCAAGAGACCCAGTACTTC.

V gene TRBV5-1 combines with J gene TRBJ2-1, with 13 bases identical to TRBD2. Germline V gives CDR1 SGHRS, CDR2 YFSETQ. J was trimmed by 0 bases and V by 4 bases; bases with no gene match: 10. The CDR3 runs 19 residues. CDR3 region: CASSQPGLAGPNSYNEQFF. The CDR3 DNA follows: TGCGCCAGCAGCCAACCGGGACTAGCGGGGCCAAACTCCTACAATGAGCAGTTCTTC.

The gene calls are TRBV6-6 and TRBJ2-5; TRBD1 aligns across 7 bases. CDR3 size: 14 residues. The J segment lost 5 bases and the V segment lost 2 bases, leaving 5 bases of the junction unmatched. The germline CDR1 and CDR2 sequences are MNHNY and SVGAGI (reference sequence). CDR3 protein: CASSYGQGEETQYF. The CDR3 bases are TGTGCCAGCAGTTACGGGCAGGGGGAGGAGACCCAGTACTTC.

This chain connects TRBV5-1 to TRBJ1-5; 7 positions agree with TRBD1. Germline-derived CDR1 and CDR2 are SGHRS and YFSETQ. V lost 0 bases, J lost 5 bases, and 8 bases stayed unmatched. This CDR3 spans 16 amino acids. Here the CDR3 DNA reads TGCGCCAGCAGCTTGGCCCCGGGACAGCCCTATCAGCCCCAGCATTTT. It specifies CASSLAPGQPYQPQHF.

This chain connects TRBV15 to TRBJ1-2, with 7 positions matching TRBD1. The length of the CDR3 is 15 residues. Germline CDR1 reads LNHNV; CDR2 reads YYDKDF (reference sequence). The V and J ends lost 0 bases and 6 bases, in that order; junction bases with no gene match: 7. DNA of the CDR3: TGTGCCACCAGCAGAGACAGACAGGGAACTGATGGCTACACCTTC. It codes for CATSRDRQGTDGYTF.

The chain employs TRBV27 and TRBJ2-7, with TRBD2 matching over 13 bases. The CDR3 extends over 15 amino acids. With V trimmed by 6 bases and J by 2 bases, 4 bases remained unmatched. In germline, CDR1 is MNHEY, CDR2 SMNVEV (reference sequence). The CDR3 loop reads CASRWGLAGTYEQYF. The CDR3 DNA reads as TGTGCCAGCAGATGGGGACTAGCGGGGACCTACGAGCAGTACTTC.

The rearrangement joins TRBV29-1 to TRBJ2-5; weak D call: TRBD2 (7 bases). The germline V and J ends were trimmed by 7 bases and 5 bases, with 14 bases remaining between them. This CDR3 has 12 residues. Germline CDR1 is SQVTM and CDR2 is ANQGSEA. The chain's CDR3 is CSASRGGETQYF. The CDR3 region has the DNA TGCAGCGCCAGTAGGGGGGGGGAGACCCAGTACTTC.

The J gene is TRBJ2-7, the V gene TRBV5-1, with D uncertain. CDR3 length: 12 amino acids. Looked up from germline, CDR1 is SGHRS and CDR2 is YFSETQ. V was trimmed by 2 bases and J by 3 bases, leaving 6 bases between them. CDR3 in amino acids: CASSFNGYEQYF. CDR3 coding DNA: TGCGCCAGCAGCTTTAACGGCTACGAGCAGTACTTC.

The chain is built from TRBV5-1 and TRBJ2-1; D is undetermined. Trimming took off 0 bases at V and 4 bases at J, with 14 bases between the two ends. Germline V lookup: CDR1 SGHRS, CDR2 YFSETQ. This CDR3 is built from 16 residues. The CDR3 is CASSLVANQAYNEQFF. The CDR3 bases are TGCGCCAGCAGCTTGGTTGCGAACCAAGCGTACAATGAGCAGTTCTTC.

This chain joins TRBV6-5 and TRBJ1-5; D not resolved. The ends were cut back, 8 bases at V and 0 bases at J, with 14 bases in the middle. The CDR3 covers 15 residues. The germline CDR1 and CDR2 sequences are MNHEY and SVGAGI. The CDR3 spells CASLPGRISNQPQHF. DNA for the CDR3: TGTGCCAGCCTCCCCGGAAGGATTAGCAATCAGCCCCAGCATTTT.

The chain links TRBV29-1 to TRBJ2-7; 7 bases are shared with TRBD2. V was pared by 6 bases and J by 0 bases, with 8 bases of the junction left unmatched. The germline V gene has CDR1 SQVTM and CDR2 ANQGSEA. The CDR3 consists of 14 residues. In nucleotides, the CDR3 is TGCAGCGTGAGAACTAGCGTCAACTCCTACGAGCAGTACTTC. Protein product: CSVRTSVNSYEQYF.

This chain links TRBV5-1 with TRBJ1-2; the D gene is possibly TRBD1 (5 bases). The germline V gene has CDR1 SGHRS and CDR2 YFSETQ. This CDR3 has 14 amino acids. V lost 4 bases, J lost 6 bases, and 16 bases lay in between. CDR3 coding DNA: TGCGCCAGCAGCCCCTTGGGGCTACCCGATGGCTACACCTTC. Protein sequence: CASSPLGLPDGYTF. Variable domain in full (rest from reference TRBV5-1 and TRBJ1-2): KAGVTQTPRYLIKTRGQQVTLSCSPISGHRSVSWYQQTPGQGLQFLFEYFSETQRNKGNFPGRFSGRQFSNSRSEMNVSTLELGDSALYLCASSPLGLPDGYTFGSGTRLTVV.

The gene calls are TRBV5-1 and TRBJ2-7; 7 bases match TRBD1. The CDR3 length is 15 residues. The V gene's germline CDR1 is SGHRS and CDR2 YFSETQ. Trimming cost V 7 bases and J 4 bases; bases outside gene matches: 14. This CDR3 reads CASRLRQGAFYEQYF. The CDR3 region has the DNA TGCGCCAGCCGGCTACGACAGGGCGCTTTTTACGAGCAGTACTTC.

CDR3 nucleotides: TGTGCCAGCAGCCACAGACAGGGAAGTGTCTATGGCTACACCTTC. It codes for CASSHRQGSVYGYTF. The chain employs TRBV9 and TRBJ1-2; the match to TRBD1 covers 7 bases. The ends lost 4 bases at V and 4 bases at J; junction bases unmatched: 10. The CDR3 has 15 amino acids. Germline CDR1 reads SGDLS; CDR2 reads YYNGEE. The whole variable domain, remainder taken from reference TRBV9 and TRBJ1-2, is DSGVTQTPKHLITATGQRVTLRCSPRSGDLSVYWYQQSLDQGLQFLIQYYNGEERAKGNILERFSAQQFPDLHSELNLSSLELGDSALYFCASSHRQGSVYGYTFGSGTRLTVV.

The V and J genes are TRBV6-5 and TRBJ2-7; either TRBD1 or TRBD2 may fit D (5 bases each). Germline V CDR1 and CDR2: MNHEY, SVGAGI. The CDR3 is 14 residues long. Trimming took off 9 bases at V and 1 base at J, with 16 bases between the two ends. Here the CDR3 DNA reads TGTGCCAGTGCCTCCGGGACGCAGTCCTACGAGCAGTACTTC. Encoded protein: CASASGTQSYEQYF.

The chain has TRBV7-2 and TRBJ1-1; 8 bases match TRBD1. This CDR3 region has 16 residues. Germline values: CDR1 SGHTA, CDR2 FQGNSA. V was pared by 1 base and J by 1 base, with 5 bases of the junction left unmatched. DNA of the CDR3: TGTGCCAGCAGCTTAGGAAGGACAGGGTGGAACACTGAAGCTTTCTTT. It is translated as CASSLGRTGWNTEAFF.

This rearrangement joins TRBV7-9 to TRBJ1-3; unclear D gene. The germline CDR1 and CDR2 sequences are SEHNR and FQNEAQ (reference sequence). V lost 6 bases and J 1 base, leaving 10 bases between the germline ends. The CDR3 covers 14 residues. The CDR3 bases are TGTGCCAGCAGTGAGAGCTATTCTGGAAACACCATATATTTT. Protein sequence: CASSESYSGNTIYF.

This chain connects TRBV6-2 or TRBV6-3 to TRBJ2-7, with 9 bases aligning to TRBD2. The ends lost 5 bases at V and 0 bases at J; junction bases unmatched: 8. CDR3 length: 16 residues. Per germline, CDR1 MNHEY and CDR2 SVGEGT. The CDR3 DNA follows: TGTGCCAGCAGTGCCCCGCGGGGGGGAAGCTCCTACGAGCAGTACTTC. This codes for CASSAPRGGSSYEQYF.

V usage is TRBV6-2 or TRBV6-3 and J usage is TRBJ2-7; 8 bases match TRBD1. With V trimmed by 6 bases and J by 6 bases, 7 bases remained unmatched. Per germline, CDR1 MNHEY and CDR2 SVGEGT. The CDR3 has 13 residues. The CDR3 DNA is TGTGCCAGCAGCCGGGACAGGCCGGGCGAGCAGTACTTC. It codes for CASSRDRPGEQYF.